A single T cell receptor beta chain is shown here with its context. The specificity of this receptor is unknown. The junction does not match germline at one end; this may be a read error. The CDR1 and CDR2 encoded by the germline V gene (reference sequence) are SGHNT and YYREEE. Its CDR3 holds 14 amino acids, cysteine through phenylalanine. Just CDR3 DNA is preserved here, 42 bases in frame from base 1. The record originates from a study of cytomegalovirus exposure and HLA in healthy donors (dated by TCRdb to the late 2010s). The study in broad terms: According to an earlier analysis of 550 to 750 of the donors, 200 million or so T cells yielded 95 million to 140 million unique TCR beta sequences and approximately 280 Gb of sequence data. An early release that covered some 630 HLA-typed donors contained approximately 300 gigabases of sequencing data and about 93 million unique TCR sequences. Among the roughly 400 genotyped donors, more than 70% belonged to the genetic ancestry cluster associated with self-reported Caucasian donors. The study aimed to test whether cataloging public T cell receptors could reveal signatures of past pathogen exposure. The T cell repertoires of about 700 subjects were profiled by immunosequencing and related to cytomegalovirus serostatus. Along with the roughly 670-subject first cohort, a separate validation cohort of more than 90 different subjects was used. High-throughput TCR immunosequencing, statistical association of individual TCRs with disease status, and machine learning were combined to predict cytomegalovirus infection status. In a later analysis, previously published TCR beta repertoires from fewer than 750 donors were re-analyzed and high-resolution HLA genotyping was added so that TCR occurrence patterns could be studied. Rather than using new phenotypic data, the later analysis identified candidate immune exposures from TCR beta sequences and from how often those sequences occurred across donors. To decide whether each TCR beta V gene segment behaved as functional or pseudogenic, an earlier analysis of some 600 of the donors relied on high-throughput TCR beta sequencing. Alongside the repertoire data, information on donor age, sex, ethnicity and CMV serostatus was compiled. In a later genetic analysis, genome-wide SNP genotypes for about three fifths of the roughly 670 donors were used, and that subset was treated as a discovery cohort. Every repertoire in the discovery cohort had been generated on one and the same sequencing platform. Class I and class II HLA loci were covered by the typing at four-digit resolution. Typing coverage differed by locus: A, B, C, DRB1 and DQB1 were typed in roughly 620-630 donors, DQA1 in 500 to 550, DPA1 in around 580, and DPB1 in 450 to 490. Several DR-DQ haplotypes were treated as single units for association and clustering because of strong linkage in the cohort. On average, 235,054 unique TCR beta nucleotide sequences were sequenced per donor among roughly 430 genotyped donors of the cohort, with 15% to 20% of those sequences being non-productive. Here is what the overall study found, with its caveats: Immune exposure information for the cohort was limited to CMV serostatus. Some IMGT-functional V segments, including TRBV6-2 and TRBV6-3, could not be told apart with the 87-base-pair reads, so those segments were excluded. In vitro tests confirmed that a few of the cytomegalovirus-associated TCR beta chains recognize cytomegalovirus antigens. Several of the top co-occurrence clusters appeared to be linked to parvovirus B19, influenza, CMV and Epstein-Barr virus, according to a later analysis. A later analysis found that most CMV-associated TCR beta chains appeared HLA-restricted, with HLA associations seemingly driven largely by CMV exposure. Because HLA typing was missing for some donors at each locus, association tests included only the typed subset. Correlated functional status among segregating V segments might be attributable to linkage disequilibrium, but an unknown experimental factor could not be ruled out. The sequencing pipeline was judged likely to have produced a cluster of highly shared sequence variants as a technical artifact. A later analysis found that HLA-associated TCR beta chains were more clonally expanded and had lower generation probabilities than equally common non-associated chains. A further reported finding was that TCR beta sequences accurately predicted the HLA-A and HLA-B alleles for most subjects in the first cohort. A later analysis associated 16,951 TCR beta sequences with specific HLA alleles at a false discovery rate of 0.05. The authors suggested that the approach could potentially be extended to other disease states and immunological phenotypes. Only TCR beta chains were sequenced in this cohort, and the absence of alpha or paired-chain data limited detectable features. In an earlier analysis of about 550 of the donors, most TCR beta V segments were observed in productive rearrangements about 87% or about 30% of the time, broadly matching IMGT annotations. A later genetic analysis reported fewer N-insertions in productive TCRs among donors in an Asian-associated ancestry cluster than the roughly 700-donor mean. The presence/absence analyses assumed that sequencing depth was roughly uniform across donors, and that assumption may not be true. In a later analysis, the rate of TCR association differed among HLA loci, with DRB1 alleles having the most associated TCRs and HLA-C alleles having the fewest. Assigning TCR associations to individual alleles was difficult when HLA alleles, especially DR and DQ, strongly co-occurred. V-gene and J-gene trimming of TCR beta chains was associated with a missense DCLRE1C variant in a later genetic analysis, and the association was replicated in an independent cohort. A total of fewer than 200 TCR beta chains were listed by the study as associated with cytomegalovirus. Because counts were too low, roughly 18 rarely observed V segments, including chromosome 9 orphons, were left out of the earlier analysis of about 620 of the donors. Most TCR sequences were observed very rarely across donors, whereas some public TCRs were present in many individuals. The classifier was reported to diagnose cytomegalovirus status with high specificity and sensitivity in both the original and validation cohorts.

The cohort consisted of 600 or so healthy bone marrow donors. At the time of sampling, all cohort members were nominally healthy, though unrecorded immune exposures were likely present. The donor was CMV seropositive and was included in the group of 250 to 300 seropositive cohort members. Every donor gave a peripheral blood sample, and the peripheral blood mononuclear cells from that sample were used for TCR beta sequencing. The Qiagen DNeasy Blood Extraction Kit was used to extract genomic DNA from the blood cell samples. Library construction relied on the immunoSEQ multiplex PCR assay. For the multiplex PCR, a mixture combining 60 forward primers for TCR Vbeta segments and 13 reverse primers for TCR Jbeta segments was used. The CDR3 region of rearranged TCR beta genes was amplified from genomic DNA with a multiplex PCR assay. On the Illumina HiSeq System, the amplified TCR beta libraries were sequenced as 87-base-pair reads. The authors' analysis ran thus. A later analysis tallied roughly 76 million unique TCR beta chains across the 550 to 850 repertoires, and about 12 million of those chains were shared by two or more donors. Raw reads were error-corrected and collapsed into unique sequences with a nearest-neighbor algorithm that merged closely related sequences to remove PCR and sequencing errors. CDR3 sequences were aligned to IMGT reference sequences to assign V, D and J gene segments. For a sequence to be retained, a match of at least six nucleotides to both a V gene segment and a J gene segment was required. Rearrangements were called productive when the CDR3 lacked stop codons and stayed in frame with V and J; all others were non-productive. Following IMGT convention, CDR3 was defined as the stretch from the second conserved V-encoded cysteine up to the conserved J-encoded phenylalanine. The earlier analysis of 587 of the donors excluded sequences that lacked an unambiguous match to a single V gene segment. An earlier analysis of over 450 of the donors classified V segments as functional when productive rearrangements were above 56.7% and as segregating when the standard deviation between donors was above 5%. A statistical classification framework was built for diagnosing cytomegalovirus status from the catalog of TCR beta chain sequences. A later analysis assigned V and J genes by comparing TCR nucleotide sequences with IMGT/GENE-DB human TR gene sequences. A later analysis assigned CDR3 sequences and most-parsimonious VDJ recombination scenarios with the TCRdist pipeline. In a later analysis, each TCR beta chain was defined by its CDR3 amino acid sequence together with its V-gene family, and reads without a unique V-gene family were excluded. In a later analysis, 500 to 700 highly shared, low-generation-probability nucleotide sequences were removed to address suspected cross-contamination and a sequencing artifact. In a later analysis, a clonal expansion index for each public chain was calculated from normalized within-repertoire ranks of inferred template counts. In a later analysis, generation probabilities were computed using a VDJ recombination model fitted to out-of-frame rearrangements, and the results were checked against IGoR. In a later analysis, hypergeometric tests were used to score TCR-TCR, TCR-HLA and TCR-CMV co-occurrence, with a repertoire-size bias correction applied to TCR pairs. To estimate false discovery rates, a later analysis permuted the HLA or CMV assignments 20 times. In a later analysis, co-occurring TCRs were grouped with DBSCAN, and TCRdist sequence similarity was added when clustering was performed within HLA-allele-positive subsets. Repertoires with fewer than 30,000 or more than 120,000 public chains were left out of co-occurrence clustering, as were a handful of repertoires with anomalous nucleotide sharing. TCRdb limited this immuneACCESS table to in-frame rearrangements with V and J called. A share of clones is missing; checked studies link under half to unresolved V genes, and the rest is unexplained. The DNA was the basis for D and trimming; V, J and clone size are from that table. The sample table shows more than 95,000 clones, and about three quarters are seen once. The biggest ten clones account for 6.5% to 9.5% of the sample.

This TCR was recovered from a woman aged 40-49 years in good health and CMV-seropositive. The rearrangement joined TRBV5-4 to TRBJ2-4, with a weak D call of TRBD1 (5 bases match). Sequenced material: PBMCs. CDR3 sequence: CASSRQGPKNIQYF. Read as DNA, the sequence is TGTGCTAGCAGCCGGCAGGGCCCCAAAAACATTCAGTACTTC. Here the CDR3 is joined to the reference TRBV5-4 and TRBJ2-4 genes, and the full variable domain is: ETGVTQSPTHLIKTRGQQVTLRCSSQSGHNTVSWYQQALGQGPQFIFQYYREEENGRGNFPPRFSGLQFPNYSSELNVNALELDDSALYLCASSRQGPKNIQYFGAGTRLSVL.